What follows is one TCR beta chain and its context. Its antigen is still unknown. All trial patients relapsed after autologous stem cell transplantation. Patients' outcomes at their best amounted to complete response, partial response or progressive disease. This sample is part of a study of PD-1 blockade in classical Hodgkin lymphoma. Profiled with immunoSEQ multiplex PCR; TCRdb holds only in-frame clones, not every one. This table holds approximately 10,000 clones, more than 75% found once. Study outcomes and limitations: Complete responders possessed baseline diversity comparable to newly diagnosed patients.

Between the trimmed V and J ends, which lost 5 bases and 1 base, there was a span of 10 bases. The CDR3 consists of 14 residues. The germline V gene has CDR1 SGHAT and CDR2 FQDESV (reference sequence). This chain connects TRBV11-1 to TRBJ2-3; D uncertain. Sequencing used peripheral blood mononuclear cells (PBMCs), obtained at baseline. This TCR was recovered from a human donor with classical Hodgkin lymphoma. The CDR3 DNA is TGTGCCAGCAGCCTACACTTACGCACAGATACGCAGTATTTT. It specifies CASSLHLRTDTQYF.